A single sample is the source of the 27 T cell receptor beta chains below, sequenced in a study of CD8+ T cells in alopecia areata. Treatment reported: oral pan-JAK inhibitor, 5-10 mg twice daily. The sequencing template was cDNA reverse transcribed from extracted RNA. Clones were read by immunoSEQ multiplex PCR, and TCRdb kept only the in-frame ones, dropping some. The profile covers roughly 190,000 clones, with 50% to 70% appearing a single time and under 1.5% taken by the ten largest. This material consisted of CD4+ T cells sorted from blood, taken between weeks 47 and 50, from a patient treated with tofacitinib. Source of these receptors: a human donor with alopecia areata.

The V and J genes are TRBV6-5 and TRBJ1-4, with unresolved D. Looked up from germline, CDR1 is MNHEY and CDR2 is SVGAGI. The CDR3 is 13 amino acids. V was shortened by 6 bases and J by 3 bases, with 8 bases between the two germline ends. The CDR3 DNA is TGTGCCAGCAGGGAAGACTCTAATGAAAAACTGTTTTTT. It yields the protein CASREDSNEKLFF.

The chain carries TRBV18 and TRBJ1-2, with 11 bases aligning to TRBD1. Trimming at V came to 2 bases and at J to 3 bases, leaving 5 bases not matched to a gene. CDR1 and CDR2 (germline): KGHSH, LQKENI. The CDR3 is made up of 16 amino acids. The CDR3, as DNA: TGTGCCAGCTCACCAAGGACAGGGGGCTCGTACTATGGCTACACCTTC. As protein: CASSPRTGGSYYGYTF.

This clone was seen once. The gene calls are TRBV20-1 and TRBJ1-1; TRBD1 is a possible D gene (5 bases). Trimming took 2 bases from V and 11 from J, leaving 9 bases between them. The CDR3 loop spans 10 amino acids. Germline CDR1 reads DFQATT; CDR2 reads SNEGSKA (reference sequence). CDR3 in DNA: TGCAGTGCTAGACAGGGTTCTGCTTTCTTT. It specifies CSARQGSAFF.

The genes are TRBV18 and TRBJ2-3; maybe TRBD2 (6 bases). This CDR3 is built from 13 residues. Germline-derived CDR1 and CDR2 are KGHSH and LQKENI. Trimming pared 6 bases from V and 1 base from J, leaving 8 bases between. CDR3 nucleotide sequence: TGTGCCAGCTCCGGCGGGGGCACAGATACGCAGTATTTT. Translated: CASSGGGTDTQYF.

V usage is TRBV27 and J usage is TRBJ2-7; the match to TRBD1 covers 10 bases. The CDR3 spans 14 residues. CDR1 and CDR2 from the germline V gene are MNHEY and SMNVEV (reference sequence). Trimming cost V 3 bases and J 5 bases; bases outside gene matches: 4. The CDR3 coding sequence is TGTGCCAGCAGTTTGGCCGGGACAGGGGACGAGCAGTACTTC. It encodes CASSLAGTGDEQYF.

The chain has TRBV5-1 and TRBJ2-6, with 8 bases that match TRBD2. The germline V gene encodes CDR1 SGHRS and CDR2 YFSETQ. With V trimmed by 6 bases and J by 2 bases, 4 bases remained unmatched. CDR3 size: 15 residues. CDR3 sequence: CASTSGGAGANVLTF. The DNA for the CDR3 is TGCGCCAGCACCTCGGGAGGGGCTGGGGCCAACGTCCTGACTTTC.

This clone was seen only once. This rearrangement joins TRBV29-1 to TRBJ1-1; no clear D. CDR3 length: 11 residues. V lost 4 bases to trimming and J lost 6 bases, with 9 bases between them. Per germline, CDR1 SQVTM and CDR2 ANQGSEA. DNA of the CDR3: TGCAGCGTTGTAGTAAATGCTGAAGCTTTCTTT. It is translated as CSVVVNAEAFF.

The J gene is TRBJ1-2, the V gene TRBV23-1; D ambiguous. TRBV23-1 is reported as an ORF; its role is uncertain. Trimming stripped 0 bases from V and 5 bases from J, with 13 bases between. The CDR3 sequence is 15 residues long. The CDR3 region is CASSQSGLVIYGYTF. DNA of the CDR3: TGCGCCAGCAGTCAATCCGGGTTGGTGATTTATGGCTACACCTTC.

Only one count was recorded for this clone. The CDR3 spells CASSPSWGTGYGYTF. In DNA form, the CDR3 reads TGTGCCAGCAGTCCAAGCTGGGGGACAGGTTATGGCTACACCTTC. This chain uses TRBV27 with TRBJ1-2; 8 bases agree with TRBD1. The germline V gene has CDR1 MNHEY and CDR2 SMNVEV (reference sequence). The CDR3 sequence is 15 residues long. Trimming removed 5 bases from V and 5 bases from J; junction bases left unmatched: 10.

A word on this clone: The same CDR3 is also encoded by other DNA sequences in this sample. This sequence joins TRBV29-1 and TRBJ1-2, with 7 bases identical to TRBD1. The CDR3 sequence is 12 residues long. Looked up from germline, CDR1 is SQVTM and CDR2 is ANQGSEA. After removal of 5 bases from V and 5 bases from J, the junction contained 5 bases not matched to a gene. This CDR3 reads CSVRTGSYGYTF. CDR3 coding DNA: TGCAGCGTTCGGACAGGATCTTATGGCTACACCTTC. The full variable domain, with the rest looked up from reference TRBV29-1 and TRBJ1-2, is SAVISQKPSRDICQRGTSLTIQCQVDSQVTMMFWYRQQPGQSLTLIATANQGSEATYESGFVIDKFPISRPNLTFSTLTVSNMSPEDSSIYLCSVRTGSYGYTFGSGTRLTVV.

The chain combines TRBV4-2 with TRBJ2-3; D remains unclear. This CDR3 is 17 amino acids long. CDR1 and CDR2 (germline): LGHNA, YNFKEQ. V gave up 0 bases and J gave up 1 base, with 14 bases separating them. The CDR3: CASSQESSWQGTDTQYF. CDR3 in DNA: TGTGCCAGCAGCCAAGAAAGTAGCTGGCAAGGCACAGATACGCAGTATTTT.

This chain connects TRBV29-1 to TRBJ1-2; weak D call: TRBD1 (5 bases). Trimming cost V 3 bases and J 4 bases, with 18 bases left between them. The CDR3 is made up of 15 amino acids. The germline V gene encodes CDR1 SQVTM and CDR2 ANQGSEA. CDR3 amino acids: CSVEAGTNPGYGYTF. CDR3 nucleotide sequence: TGCAGCGTTGAGGCCGGGACCAACCCCGGCTATGGCTACACCTTC.

Only a few counts were recorded for this clone. The chain has TRBV2 and TRBJ1-2; D unclear. The CDR3 extends over 13 amino acids. The V end lost 3 bases, the J end lost 8 bases, and 13 bases lay between the germline ends. Germline values: CDR1 SNHLY, CDR2 FYNNEI. The CDR3 protein is CASSERVSGGYTF. The CDR3 DNA follows: TGTGCCAGCAGTGAGCGGGTTAGTGGAGGCTACACCTTC.

Only a few counts were recorded for this clone. The genes are TRBV7-2 and TRBJ2-2; either TRBD1 or TRBD2 may fit D (5 bases each). Between the trimmed V and J ends, which lost 4 bases and 7 bases, there was a span of 13 bases. From germline, CDR1 is SGHTA and CDR2 FQGNSA. This CDR3 region has 14 residues. The DNA for the CDR3 is TGTGCCAGCAGCTCTTTGGGACCTGACGGGGAGCTGTTTTTT. Translating it yields CASSSLGPDGELFF.

The J gene is TRBJ1-1, the V gene TRBV5-1; D gene uncertain. Germline V lookup: CDR1 SGHRS, CDR2 YFSETQ. The CDR3 runs 15 residues. V gave up 0 bases and J gave up 0 bases, with 9 bases separating them. The CDR3 loop reads CASSLDGVLNTEAFF. CDR3 nucleotides: TGCGCCAGCAGCTTGGATGGGGTCCTGAACACTGAAGCTTTCTTT.

This clone was detected only a few times. The sample carries other DNA sequences with the same CDR3. The V and J genes are TRBV29-1 and TRBJ2-7, with a tentative D call TRBD1 (6 bases). The CDR3 spans 12 residues. Germline CDR1 reads SQVTM; CDR2 reads ANQGSEA. Trimming stripped 6 bases from V and 2 bases from J, with 11 bases between. In DNA form, the CDR3 reads TGCAGCGTGACGGGACAAGCCTACGAGCAGTACTTC. It yields the protein CSVTGQAYEQYF.

The chain has TRBV30 and TRBJ1-2, with D possibly TRBD1 on 5 matching bases. Trimming removed 2 bases at V and 0 bases at J, with 13 bases between. The CDR3 runs 15 residues. CDR1 is GTSNPN, CDR2 SVGIG, per germline (reference sequence). The CDR3: CAWSSGPTSNYGYTF. The CDR3 coding sequence is TGTGCCTGGAGTTCGGGGCCCACTTCTAACTATGGCTACACCTTC.

The chain has TRBV7-9 and TRBJ1-1; D is perhaps TRBD1 (5 bases). The CDR3 spans 17 residues. V dropped 6 bases and J dropped 0 bases, with 20 bases sitting between them. In germline, CDR1 is SEHNR, CDR2 FQNEAQ (reference sequence). The CDR3 region has the DNA TGTGCCAGCAGTCGCCCCGGGGCGCTCTTGGTGAACACTGAAGCTTTCTTT. Translated: CASSRPGALLVNTEAFF.

Notes on this clone: Distinct nucleotide sequences in the sample also encode this CDR3. The chain combines TRBV30 with TRBJ1-1; D unresolved. Trimming removed 2 bases from V and 0 bases from J, with 7 bases in between. CDR3 length equals 13 residues. Looked up from germline, CDR1 is GTSNPN and CDR2 is SVGIG (reference sequence). In DNA form, the CDR3 reads TGTGCCTGGAGTAAGGGAGTGAACACTGAAGCTTTCTTT. It yields the protein CAWSKGVNTEAFF.

CDR3 in DNA: TGCAGCACCATCGGGACACACTATGGCTACACCTTC. It encodes CSTIGTHYGYTF. The chain recombines TRBV29-1 with TRBJ1-2; a weak D match, TRBD1 (6 bases). This CDR3 is 12 amino acids long. The germline CDR1 and CDR2 sequences are SQVTM and ANQGSEA. Trimming took 8 bases from V and 3 from J, leaving 13 bases between them.

For this clone: The junction differs from germline at one of its ends, possibly a read error. The chain employs TRBV6-1 and TRBJ2-6; D is possibly TRBD1 (5 bases). Germline V lookup: CDR1 MNHNS, CDR2 SASEGT. This CDR3 is 13 amino acids long. The CDR3 reads CASSETFRVEGSF. The CDR3 nucleotides are TGTGCCAGCAGTGAAACTTTCAGGGTAGAAGGGTCTTTC.

The rearrangement links TRBV27 to TRBJ2-2; TRBD2 is a possible D gene (5 bases). Germline V gene data show CDR1 as MNHEY and CDR2 as SMNVEV (reference sequence). There are 16 residues in the CDR3. V lost 4 bases, J lost 5 bases, and 17 bases lay in between. The CDR3 is CASSSPGLVETGELFF. The CDR3 nucleotides are TGTGCCAGCAGTTCCCCCGGACTGGTTGAGACCGGGGAGCTGTTTTTT.

The J gene is TRBJ1-2, the V gene TRBV5-6; D is undetermined. The germline V gene encodes CDR1 SGHDT and CDR2 YYEEEE. Trimming took off 0 bases at V and 8 bases at J, with 8 bases between the two ends. There are 12 residues in the CDR3. The CDR3 protein is CASSLAGPGYTF. The CDR3, as DNA: TGTGCCAGCAGCTTGGCCGGGCCCGGCTACACCTTC.

This sequence joins TRBV13 and TRBJ2-5; 9 bases map to TRBD1. Trimming removed 4 bases from V and 2 bases from J; junction bases left unmatched: 2. The germline V gene has CDR1 PRHDT and CDR2 FYEKMQ (reference sequence). This CDR3 contains 14 residues. DNA for the CDR3: TGTGCCAGCAGCTGGACAGGGGTACAAGAGACCCAGTACTTC. Protein sequence: CASSWTGVQETQYF. The full variable domain, completed using reference TRBV13 and TRBJ2-5, is AAGVIQSPRHLIKEKRETATLKCYPIPRHDTVYWYQQGPGQDPQFLISFYEKMQSDKGSIPDRFSAQQFSDYHSELNMSSLELGDSALYFCASSWTGVQETQYFGPGTRLLVL.

This clone was observed a few times. The V call is TRBV4-3, the J call TRBJ2-5, with D unresolved. The V end lost 0 bases, the J end lost 1 base, and 9 bases lay between the germline ends. CDR1 LGHNA and CDR2 YSLEER come from the germline V gene. The length of the CDR3 is 15 residues. CDR3 bases: TGCGCCAGCAGCCAAGACCAGAACTTCCAAGAGACCCAGTACTTC. The encoded protein is CASSQDQNFQETQYF.

The chain links TRBV2 to TRBJ1-5; possible D gene TRBD1, 5 bases. The ends were cut back, 6 bases at V and 7 bases at J, with 13 bases in the middle. Looked up from germline, CDR1 is SNHLY and CDR2 is FYNNEI. This CDR3 is 13 amino acids long. The CDR3 reads CASSAGSGQPQHF. CDR3 bases: TGTGCCAGCAGCGCAGGGAGTGGGCAGCCCCAGCATTTT.

V and J are TRBV19 and TRBJ1-6, with a weak D call TRBD1 (5 bases). Looked up from germline, CDR1 is LNHDA and CDR2 is SQIVND (reference sequence). Trimming shortened V by 10 bases and J by 11 bases, and 24 bases separated the two germline ends. This CDR3 is built from 15 residues. In nucleotides, the CDR3 is TGTGCCACCATGGAAGCCGGGACGGCGATTACACCCCTCCACTTT. The encoded protein is CATMEAGTAITPLHF.